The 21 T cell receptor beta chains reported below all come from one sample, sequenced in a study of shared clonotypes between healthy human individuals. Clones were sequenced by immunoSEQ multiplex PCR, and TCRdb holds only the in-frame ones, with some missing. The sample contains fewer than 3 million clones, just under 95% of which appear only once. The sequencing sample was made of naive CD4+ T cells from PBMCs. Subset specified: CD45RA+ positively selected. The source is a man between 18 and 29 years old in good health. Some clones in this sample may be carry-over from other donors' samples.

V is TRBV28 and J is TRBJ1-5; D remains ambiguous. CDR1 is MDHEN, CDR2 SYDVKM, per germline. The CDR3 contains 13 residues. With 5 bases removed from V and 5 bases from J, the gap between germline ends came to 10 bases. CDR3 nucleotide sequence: TGTGCCAGCAGTCCCAATGCTGATCAGCCCCAGCATTTT. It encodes CASSPNADQPQHF.

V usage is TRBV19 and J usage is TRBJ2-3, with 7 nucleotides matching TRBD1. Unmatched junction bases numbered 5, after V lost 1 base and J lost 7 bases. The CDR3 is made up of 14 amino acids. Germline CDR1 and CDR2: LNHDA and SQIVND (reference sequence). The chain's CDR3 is CASSIGDSLNTQYF. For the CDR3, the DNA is TGTGCCAGTAGTATAGGGGACAGTTTGAATACGCAGTATTTT. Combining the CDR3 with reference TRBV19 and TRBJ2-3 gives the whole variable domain DGGITQSPKYLFRKEGQNVTLSCEQNLNHDAMYWYRQDPGQGLRLIYYSQIVNDFQKGDIAEGYSVSREKKESFPLTVTSAQKNPTAFYLCASSIGDSLNTQYFGPGTRLTVL.

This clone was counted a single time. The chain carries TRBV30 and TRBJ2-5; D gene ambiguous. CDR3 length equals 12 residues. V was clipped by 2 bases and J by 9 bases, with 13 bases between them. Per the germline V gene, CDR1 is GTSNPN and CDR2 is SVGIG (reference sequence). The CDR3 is CAWSPGEVAQYF. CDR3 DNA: TGTGCCTGGAGTCCCGGTGAGGTGGCCCAGTACTTC.

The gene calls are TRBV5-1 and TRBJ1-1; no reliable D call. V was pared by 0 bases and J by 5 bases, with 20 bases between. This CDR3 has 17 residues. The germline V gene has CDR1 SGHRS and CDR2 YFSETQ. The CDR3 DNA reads TGCGCCAGCAGCTTGGATTCTCCCGAGAGACCGACGACTGAAGCTTTCTTT. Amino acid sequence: CASSLDSPERPTTEAFF.

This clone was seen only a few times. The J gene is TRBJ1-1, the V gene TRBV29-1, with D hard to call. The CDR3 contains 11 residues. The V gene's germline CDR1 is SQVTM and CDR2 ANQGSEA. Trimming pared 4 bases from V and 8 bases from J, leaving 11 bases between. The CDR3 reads CSVGWEREAFF. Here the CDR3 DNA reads TGCAGCGTTGGCTGGGAAAGGGAAGCTTTCTTT. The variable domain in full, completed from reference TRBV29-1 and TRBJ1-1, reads SAVISQKPSRDICQRGTSLTIQCQVDSQVTMMFWYRQQPGQSLTLIATANQGSEATYESGFVIDKFPISRPNLTFSTLTVSNMSPEDSSIYLCSVGWEREAFFGQGTRLTVV.

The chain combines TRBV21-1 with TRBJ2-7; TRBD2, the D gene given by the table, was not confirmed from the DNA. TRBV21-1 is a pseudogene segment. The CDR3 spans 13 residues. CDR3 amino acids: CASRTSGDYEQYF. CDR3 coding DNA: TGTGCCAGCAGGACTAGCGGTGACTACGAGCAGTACTTC.

The CDR3 loop is CAPPGVKNIQYF. The CDR3 nucleotides read TGTGCCCCCCCGGGGGTTAAAAACATTCAGTACTTC. This chain joins TRBV19 and TRBJ2-4; the D gene is possibly TRBD2 (6 bases). Germline-derived CDR1 and CDR2 are LNHDA and SQIVND (reference sequence). The CDR3 is 12 amino acids. V lost 11 bases to trimming and J lost 4 bases, with 12 bases between them.

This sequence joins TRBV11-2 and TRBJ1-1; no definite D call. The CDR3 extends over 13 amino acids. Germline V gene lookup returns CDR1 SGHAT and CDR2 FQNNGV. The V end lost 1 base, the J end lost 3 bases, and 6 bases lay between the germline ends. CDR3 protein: CASSLGKDTEAFF. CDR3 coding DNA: TGTGCCAGCAGCTTAGGCAAAGACACTGAAGCTTTCTTT.

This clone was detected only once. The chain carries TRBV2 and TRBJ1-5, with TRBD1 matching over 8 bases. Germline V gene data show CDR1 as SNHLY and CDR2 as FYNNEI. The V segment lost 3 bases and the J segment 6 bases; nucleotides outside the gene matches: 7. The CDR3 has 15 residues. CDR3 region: CASSDRTGRFQPQHF. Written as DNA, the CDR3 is TGTGCCAGCAGTGATAGGACAGGGAGATTTCAGCCCCAGCATTTT.

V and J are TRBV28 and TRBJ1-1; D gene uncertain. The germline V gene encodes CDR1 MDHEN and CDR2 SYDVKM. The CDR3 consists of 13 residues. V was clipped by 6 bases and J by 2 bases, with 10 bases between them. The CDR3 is CASSPDVNTEAFF. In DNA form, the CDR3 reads TGTGCCAGCAGCCCGGACGTAAACACTGAAGCTTTCTTT. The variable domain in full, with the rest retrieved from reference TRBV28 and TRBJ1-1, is DVKVTQSSRYLVKRTGEKVFLECVQDMDHENMFWYRQDPGLGLRLIYFSYDVKMKEKGDIPEGYSVSREKKERFSLILESASTNQTSMYLCASSPDVNTEAFFGQGTRLTVV.

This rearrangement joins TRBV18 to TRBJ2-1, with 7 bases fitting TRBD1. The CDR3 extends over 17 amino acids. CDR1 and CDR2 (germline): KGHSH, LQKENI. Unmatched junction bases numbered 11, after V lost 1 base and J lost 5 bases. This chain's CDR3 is CASSPRWGQSSNNEQFF. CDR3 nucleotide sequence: TGTGCCAGCTCACCACGGTGGGGACAGTCCTCAAACAATGAGCAGTTCTTC.

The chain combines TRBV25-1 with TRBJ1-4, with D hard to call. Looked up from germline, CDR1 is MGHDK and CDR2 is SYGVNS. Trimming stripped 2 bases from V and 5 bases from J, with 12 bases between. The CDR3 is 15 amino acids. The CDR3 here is CASSEGSRRNEKLFF. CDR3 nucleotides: TGTGCCAGCAGTGAAGGGAGCAGGCGGAATGAAAAACTGTTTTTT.

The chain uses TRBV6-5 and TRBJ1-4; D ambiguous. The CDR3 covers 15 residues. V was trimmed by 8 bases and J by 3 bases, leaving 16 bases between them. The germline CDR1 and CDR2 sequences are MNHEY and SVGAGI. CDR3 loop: CASLRTAKSNEKLFF. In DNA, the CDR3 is TGTGCCAGCCTCCGGACCGCGAAATCTAATGAAAAACTGTTTTTT.

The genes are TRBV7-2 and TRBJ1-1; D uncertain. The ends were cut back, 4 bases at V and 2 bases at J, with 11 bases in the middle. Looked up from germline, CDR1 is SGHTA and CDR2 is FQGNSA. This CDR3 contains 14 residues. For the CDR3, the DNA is TGTGCCAGCAGCTCAGGTCGGTATAACACTGAAGCTTTCTTT. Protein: CASSSGRYNTEAFF.

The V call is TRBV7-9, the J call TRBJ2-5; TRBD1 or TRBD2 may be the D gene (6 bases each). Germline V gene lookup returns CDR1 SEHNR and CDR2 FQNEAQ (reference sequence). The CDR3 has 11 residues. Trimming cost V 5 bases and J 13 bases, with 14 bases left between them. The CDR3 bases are TGTGCCAGCAGCGGTCAAGGGGGGCTGTACTTC. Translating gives CASSGQGGLYF.

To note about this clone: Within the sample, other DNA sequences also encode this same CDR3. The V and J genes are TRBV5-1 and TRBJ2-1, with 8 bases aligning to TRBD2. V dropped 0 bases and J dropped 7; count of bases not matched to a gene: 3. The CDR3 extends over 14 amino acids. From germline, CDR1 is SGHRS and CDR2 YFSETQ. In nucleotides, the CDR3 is TGCGCCAGCAGCTTGGAATCGGGGGGGAATGAGCAGTTCTTC. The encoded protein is CASSLESGGNEQFF.

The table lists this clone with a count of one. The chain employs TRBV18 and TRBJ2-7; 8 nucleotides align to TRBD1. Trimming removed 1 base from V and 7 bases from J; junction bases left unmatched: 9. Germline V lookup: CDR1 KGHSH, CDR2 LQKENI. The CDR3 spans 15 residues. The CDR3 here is CASSPRADRAREQYF. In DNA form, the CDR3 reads TGTGCCAGCTCACCACGGGCGGACAGGGCTAGAGAGCAGTACTTC.

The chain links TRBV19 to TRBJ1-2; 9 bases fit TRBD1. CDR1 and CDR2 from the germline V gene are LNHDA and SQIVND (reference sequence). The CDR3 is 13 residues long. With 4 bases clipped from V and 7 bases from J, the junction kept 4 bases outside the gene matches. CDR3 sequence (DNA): TGTGCCAGTAGTACGGACAGGGGAGGTGGCTACACCTTC. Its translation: CASSTDRGGGYTF. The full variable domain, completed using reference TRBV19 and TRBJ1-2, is DGGITQSPKYLFRKEGQNVTLSCEQNLNHDAMYWYRQDPGQGLRLIYYSQIVNDFQKGDIAEGYSVSREKKESFPLTVTSAQKNPTAFYLCASSTDRGGGYTFGSGTRLTVV.

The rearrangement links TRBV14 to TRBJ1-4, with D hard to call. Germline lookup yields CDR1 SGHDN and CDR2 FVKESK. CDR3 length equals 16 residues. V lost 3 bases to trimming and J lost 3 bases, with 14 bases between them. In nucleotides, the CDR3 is TGTGCCAGCAGCCACCAAGGCCGTGGGGCTAATGAAAAACTGTTTTTT. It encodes CASSHQGRGANEKLFF. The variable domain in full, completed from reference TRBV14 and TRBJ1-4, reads EAGVTQFPSHSVIEKGQTVTLRCDPISGHDNLYWYRRVMGKEIKFLLHFVKESKQDESGMPNNRFLAERTGGTYSTLKVQPAELEDSGVYFCASSHQGRGANEKLFFGSGTQLSVL.

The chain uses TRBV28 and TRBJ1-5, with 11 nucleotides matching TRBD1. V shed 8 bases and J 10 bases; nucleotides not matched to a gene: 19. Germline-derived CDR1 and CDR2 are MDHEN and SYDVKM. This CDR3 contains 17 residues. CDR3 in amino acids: CASGVPGQGGMGYPQHF. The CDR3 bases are TGTGCCAGCGGAGTCCCGGGACAGGGGGGTATGGGTTATCCCCAGCATTTT.

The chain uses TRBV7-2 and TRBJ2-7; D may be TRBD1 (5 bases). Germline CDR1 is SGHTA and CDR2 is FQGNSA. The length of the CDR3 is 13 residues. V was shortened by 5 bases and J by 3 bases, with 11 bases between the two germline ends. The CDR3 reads CASSRTTLYEQYF. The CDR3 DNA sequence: TGTGCCAGCAGCCGGACAACCCTCTACGAGCAGTACTTC.